The sequence of this TCR beta chain was determined in a study of identical twins. General observations from the study: The models systematically underestimated how much out-of-frame TCR alpha was shared in monozygotic twins. In drawing conclusions, the study used cross-sectional statistical analysis and did not follow the same donors. High-abundance cord blood beta clonotypes had fewer insertions; memory repertoires showed none.

This clonotype was counted only a few times. Its antigen remains unidentified. The CDR3 length is 15 residues. V dropped 3 bases and J dropped 2 bases, with 8 bases sitting between them. MiXCR, run by TCRdb on the 5' RACE reads, gives a single entry per CDR3 protein. The sample records approximately 550,000 distinct CDR3 sequences, 20% to 25% being singletons. A further study also used this sample, focusing on yellow fever vaccine responses in identical twins. That paper states: Reportedly, the response of twins' T cells to the vaccine seemed partly convergent, partly personalized.

Sequencing was performed on CD4+ T cells sorted from blood. The clonotype comes from a woman between 18 and 30 years old in good health. The chain has TRBV12-3 or TRBV12-4 and TRBJ2-6; D not resolved. CDR3 sequence reads: CASSFSRTGANVLTF. The CDR3 coding sequence is TGTGCCAGCAGTTTTTCCCGGACTGGGGCCAACGTCCTGACTTTC.